These 25 T cell receptor beta chains were sequenced from one sample in a study of T-cell reconstitution after alpha-beta-depleted transplantation in children. Unique molecular identifiers featured in how the TCRbeta library was prepared. Using its own MiXCR run on the PCR reads, TCRdb lists one record per CDR3 protein. The sample yields some 640,000 distinct CDR3 sequences, over 15% seen once. This sample comprised PBMCs from the stem cell graft donor, obtained from the stem cell graft. The receptors come from a human donor who donated a stem cell graft to a child with acute myeloid leukemia.

This chain joins TRBV7-9 and TRBJ2-5, with 7 bases fitting TRBD1. Germline CDR1 SEHNR, CDR2 FQNEAQ (reference sequence). The CDR3 covers 16 residues. The V segment lost 0 bases and the J segment 5 bases; nucleotides outside the gene matches: 9. CDR3 sequence reads: CASSLAGDSRHETQYF. Written as DNA, the CDR3 is TGTGCCAGCAGCTTAGCGGGGGACAGCCGGCATGAGACCCAGTACTTC. The full variable domain, with the rest looked up from reference TRBV7-9 and TRBJ2-5, is DTGVSQNPRHKITKRGQNVTFRCDPISEHNRLYWYRQTLGQGPEFLTYFQNEAQLEKSRLLSDRFSAERPKGSFSTLEIQRTEQGDSAMYLCASSLAGDSRHETQYFGPGTRLLVL.

This clonotype was detected only a few times. This chain joins TRBV7-2 and TRBJ2-5, with unresolved D. CDR1 SGHTA and CDR2 FQGNSA come from the germline V gene. Trimming cost V 5 bases and J 1 base, with 11 bases left between them. The CDR3 contains 14 residues. The CDR3 loop is CASSNTGSQETQYF. In DNA form, the CDR3 reads TGTGCCAGCAGCAATACCGGGTCCCAAGAGACCCAGTACTTC.

This sequence joins TRBV5-5 and TRBJ2-7, with D tentatively TRBD1 or TRBD2 (5 bases each). Germline V gene data show CDR1 as SGHKS and CDR2 as YYEKEE (reference sequence). The CDR3 consists of 15 residues. Trimming cost V 2 bases and J 6 bases, with 18 bases left between them. The CDR3 here is CASSFAVSGTFEQYF. The CDR3, as DNA: TGTGCCAGCAGCTTCGCGGTTTCGGGGACCTTCGAGCAGTACTTC.

There are many counts of this clonotype. The genes are TRBV29-1 and TRBJ1-4; D is ambiguous. The germline V gene encodes CDR1 SQVTM and CDR2 ANQGSEA. This CDR3 has 14 amino acids. V was shortened by 6 bases and J by 7 bases, with 18 bases between the two germline ends. Here the CDR3 reads CSVTGKGIREKLFF. The CDR3 DNA reads TGCAGCGTGACTGGGAAGGGCATTCGTGAAAAACTGTTTTTT.

V is TRBV20-1 and J is TRBJ2-1; 11 bases are shared with TRBD2. The length of the CDR3 is 16 residues. V lost 5 bases and J lost 4; bases outside the gene matches: 10. CDR1 DFQATT and CDR2 SNEGSKA come from the germline V gene (reference sequence). CDR3 loop: CSAHSGGAPGYNEQFF. In DNA, the CDR3 is TGCAGTGCTCATAGCGGGGGGGCCCCAGGGTACAATGAGCAGTTCTTC.

This clonotype came up a few times. This chain uses TRBV24-1 with TRBJ2-7; TRBD1 matches at 9 bases. The CDR3 consists of 15 residues. The germline CDR1 and CDR2 sequences are KGHDR and SFDVKD. V was clipped by 5 bases and J by 5 bases; unmatched bases: 9. The CDR3 protein is CATSADRDRVHEQYF. The CDR3 DNA reads as TGTGCCACCAGTGCGGACCGGGACAGGGTCCACGAGCAGTACTTC.

This clonotype appeared a single time. V usage is TRBV27 and J usage is TRBJ1-2; weak D call: TRBD1 (6 bases). Trimming shortened V by 6 bases and J by 4 bases, and 18 bases separated the two germline ends. The CDR3 extends over 15 amino acids. From germline, CDR1 is MNHEY and CDR2 SMNVEV (reference sequence). CDR3 sequence: CASSLNRERGYGYTF. For the CDR3, the DNA is TGTGCCAGCAGCTTAAACAGGGAGAGAGGCTATGGCTACACCTTC.

This clonotype was counted a few times. The rearrangement joins TRBV6-1 to TRBJ1-2; 7 bases match TRBD1. CDR1 is MNHNS and CDR2 is SASEGT in the germline V gene. V lost 7 bases, J lost 7 bases, and 18 bases stayed unmatched. The CDR3 runs to 16 residues. This CDR3 is CASTLNDGTEKGGYTF. Here the CDR3 DNA reads TGTGCCAGCACCCTAAATGACGGGACAGAAAAAGGTGGCTACACCTTC.

This clonotype was counted between two and nine times. The V gene is TRBV4-3, the J gene TRBJ2-7; a weak D match, TRBD1 (6 bases). Germline V gives CDR1 LGHNA, CDR2 YSLEER. Trimming shortened V by 4 bases and J by 0 bases, and 13 bases separated the two germline ends. The CDR3 is 15 amino acids. DNA of the CDR3: TGCGCCAGCAGCCCGGCAGGGGCCCCCTCCTACGAGCAGTACTTC. It translates to CASSPAGAPSYEQYF.

The chain couples TRBV11-2 to TRBJ1-4; D gene uncertain. The CDR3 has 13 amino acids. The V gene lost 4 bases and the J gene lost 5 bases, with 8 bases spanning the gap. Germline assignment: CDR1 SGHAT and CDR2 FQNNGV. DNA for the CDR3: TGTGCCAGCAGCTACAGAGTCAATGAAAAACTGTTTTTT. Its protein is CASSYRVNEKLFF.

This clonotype was recorded many times. J is TRBJ2-5 and V is TRBV12-3 or TRBV12-4; no definite D call. V was clipped by 6 bases and J by 1 base, with 3 bases between them. The CDR3 is made up of 11 amino acids. CDR3: CASSSQETQYF. The CDR3 DNA sequence: TGTGCCAGCAGCTCCCAAGAGACCCAGTACTTC.

This clonotype has ten or more counts. The CDR3: CSAVAGLETQYF. The CDR3 region has the DNA TGCAGTGCGGTCGCGGGGTTGGAGACCCAGTACTTC. The V call is TRBV20-1, the J call TRBJ2-5; weak D call: TRBD2 (6 bases). V lost 6 bases, J lost 5 bases, and 13 bases lay in between. The CDR3 runs 12 residues. CDR1 is DFQATT and CDR2 is SNEGSKA in the germline V gene (reference sequence).

This clonotype was observed at least ten times. This sequence joins TRBV27 and TRBJ2-1; possibly TRBD1 for D (6 bases). Trimming cost V 2 bases and J 16 bases, with 15 bases left between them. The CDR3 contains 12 residues. Germline V lookup: CDR1 MNHEY, CDR2 SMNVEV (reference sequence). The CDR3: CASSLRAGTFFF. CDR3 DNA sequence: TGTGCCAGCAGTTTAAGGGCCGGGACATTCTTCTTC.

The J gene is TRBJ2-1, the V gene TRBV20-1; D possibly corresponds to TRBD1 (6 bases). Trimming removed 5 bases from V and 7 bases from J, with 9 bases in between. The CDR3 length is 11 residues. Germline V gene sequence: CDR1 DFQATT, CDR2 SNEGSKA (reference sequence). The CDR3: CSAAGQNEQFF. The CDR3 region has the DNA TGCAGTGCTGCCGGACAGAATGAGCAGTTCTTC.

This clonotype was detected ten times or more. The CDR3 sequence: CASSRGSPSMGNQPQHF. The CDR3, as DNA: TGTGCCAGCAGTCGGGGGTCTCCCTCGATGGGCAATCAGCCCCAGCATTTT. The chain combines TRBV6-1 with TRBJ1-5, with D maybe TRBD1 (5 bases). The CDR3 runs 17 residues. The V gene's germline CDR1 is MNHNS and CDR2 SASEGT. The germline V and J ends were trimmed by 5 bases and 2 bases, with 19 bases remaining between them.

This clonotype was observed a single time. Mismatch with germline at one junction end may stem from a read error. The rearrangement uses TRBV7-2 and TRBJ1-1; TRBD1 is a possible D gene (6 bases). Germline V gene data show CDR1 as SGHTA and CDR2 as FQGNSA. The CDR3 spans 13 residues. The CDR3 DNA reads TGTGCCAGCAGCTCTTACCGGGACACTGAAGCTTACTTT. Amino acid sequence: CASSSYRDTEAYF.

This clonotype appeared many times. The DNA of the CDR3 is TGCAGTGCTAAAATCAAGGGTAGCGGGGGAAGCACAGATACGCAGTATTTT. Translating gives CSAKIKGSGGSTDTQYF. This chain connects TRBV20-1 to TRBJ2-3, with 9 bases lining up with TRBD2. The germline V gene encodes CDR1 DFQATT and CDR2 SNEGSKA (reference sequence). V gave up 4 bases and J gave up 0 bases; unmatched junction bases: 11. This CDR3 is 17 amino acids long.

This clonotype came up a few times. The V call is TRBV12-3 or TRBV12-4, the J call TRBJ1-2; maybe TRBD1 (6 bases). This CDR3 has 15 residues. V shed 7 bases and J shed 2 bases, with 17 bases lying between them. The CDR3 is CASMLRGAFNYGYTF. The DNA for the CDR3 is TGTGCCAGCATGTTACGGGGGGCGTTCAACTATGGCTACACCTTC.

This clonotype was detected many times. The chain employs TRBV27 and TRBJ2-3; 8 bases line up with TRBD1. CDR3 length equals 16 residues. Germline V gene sequence: CDR1 MNHEY, CDR2 SMNVEV (reference sequence). Trimming at V came to 3 bases and at J to 5 bases, leaving 10 bases not matched to a gene. The CDR3 loop reads CASSLMTGQGGDTQYF. The CDR3 bases are TGTGCCAGCAGTTTGATGACTGGACAGGGAGGAGATACGCAGTATTTT.

This clonotype showed up many times. V is TRBV29-1 and J is TRBJ2-1; D is ambiguous. CDR3 length: 12 residues. Trimming stripped 8 bases from V and 9 bases from J, with 17 bases between. The germline V gene encodes CDR1 SQVTM and CDR2 ANQGSEA. The CDR3 DNA follows: TGCAGCCCCCTACGACCGGACGGTGAGCAGTTCTTC. This encodes CSPLRPDGEQFF.

This clonotype was seen a handful of times. The V call is TRBV24-1, the J call TRBJ2-1; D ambiguous. CDR3 size: 13 residues. V lost 5 bases and J lost 3, with 7 bases in between. Germline V gene lookup returns CDR1 KGHDR and CDR2 SFDVKD. CDR3 DNA sequence: TGTGCCACCAGTGCCCGACTCTACAATGAGCAGTTCTTC. Amino acids: CATSARLYNEQFF.

In its sample, this clonotype was seen a few times. The gene calls are TRBV5-6 and TRBJ2-7, with D possibly being TRBD2 (5 bases). Germline lookup yields CDR1 SGHDT and CDR2 YYEEEE. There are 15 residues in the CDR3. The ends were cut back, 1 base at V and 7 bases at J, with 18 bases in the middle. The CDR3 nucleotides are TGTGCCAGCAGCTTGCGTTACCTCCCACCGGGGGAGCAGTACGTC. It yields the protein CASSLRYLPPGEQYV.

This clonotype has just a few counts. The V gene is TRBV5-6, the J gene TRBJ2-7; the match to TRBD1 covers 9 bases. This CDR3 has 17 amino acids. Germline CDR1 and CDR2: SGHDT and YYEEEE. J lost 0 bases, V lost 4 bases, and 11 bases had no gene match. CDR3 sequence: CASSPSDRGQNSYEQYV. The CDR3, as DNA: TGTGCCAGCAGCCCTTCGGACAGGGGACAAAACTCCTACGAGCAGTACGTC.

The gene calls are TRBV5-1 and TRBJ1-1; TRBD1 matches at 7 bases. This CDR3 has 15 amino acids. After removal of 7 bases from V and 1 base from J, the junction contained 10 bases not matched to a gene. Per the germline V gene, CDR1 is SGHRS and CDR2 is YFSETQ. CDR3 sequence: CASFWDSLTNTEAFF. In DNA form, the CDR3 reads TGCGCCAGCTTTTGGGACAGCTTAACGAACACTGAAGCTTTCTTT.

This sequence joins TRBV4-3 and TRBJ2-6; D not certain. Germline values: CDR1 LGHNA, CDR2 YSLEER. With 5 bases removed from V and 2 bases from J, the gap between germline ends came to 7 bases. The CDR3 covers 14 residues. The CDR3: CASSESTGANVLTF. CDR3 bases: TGCGCCAGCAGCGAGAGTACTGGGGCCAACGTCCTGACTTTC.